Below, 16 T cell receptor beta chains from the same sample are listed, as sequenced in a study of control samples from healthy donors and cancer patients. Profiled with immunoSEQ multiplex PCR; TCRdb holds only in-frame clones, not every one. The sample has some 150,000 clones; about 91% are singletons. The material sequenced was blood. Receptors were obtained from a man aged 30 to 39 in good health.

This clone was counted once. The chain employs TRBV29-1 and TRBJ1-2; no definite D call. This CDR3 region has 11 residues. From germline, CDR1 is SQVTM and CDR2 ANQGSEA. Trimming took off 5 bases at V and 2 bases at J, with 6 bases between the two ends. The CDR3 bases are TGCAGCGTTCTGGACAACTATGGCTACACCTTC. Amino acid sequence: CSVLDNYGYTF.

There are a few counts of this clone. The chain combines TRBV19 with TRBJ1-5, with D perhaps matching TRBD1 (5 bases). V was shortened by 7 bases and J by 4 bases, with 11 bases between the two germline ends. This CDR3 is 13 amino acids long. CDR1 and CDR2 from the germline V gene are LNHDA and SQIVND (reference sequence). CDR3 loop: CASKLDTNQPQHF. In DNA, the CDR3 is TGTGCCAGTAAACTGGACACAAATCAGCCCCAGCATTTT.

This clone was seen just once. The chain combines TRBV7-9 with TRBJ2-7; 8 nucleotides match TRBD2. The CDR3 runs 14 residues. V lost 2 bases to trimming and J lost 4 bases; unmatched junction nucleotides: 4. Germline assignment: CDR1 SEHNR and CDR2 FQNEAQ (reference sequence). The CDR3, as DNA: TGTGCCAGCAGCTTATTCACTAGCGGTTACGAGCAGTACTTC. The encoded protein is CASSLFTSGYEQYF.

V usage is TRBV11-2 and J usage is TRBJ1-2; 9 bases are shared with TRBD1. Looked up from germline, CDR1 is SGHAT and CDR2 is FQNNGV. Germline trimming cut 4 bases from V and 8 bases from J; bases unmatched to any gene: 8. CDR3 length equals 14 residues. Written as DNA, the CDR3 is TGTGCCAGCAGCTCTATCCGGGACAGGGCGGGCTACACCTTC. Translating gives CASSSIRDRAGYTF.

The V call is TRBV10-1, the J call TRBJ2-1; the match to TRBD2 covers 9 bases. Losses at the gene ends were 4 bases for V and 7 bases for J; bases not matched to a gene: 8. Germline V CDR1 and CDR2: WNHNN, SYGVQD (reference sequence). The CDR3 is 15 residues long. The CDR3 DNA reads as TGCGCCAGCAGTGTCCTAGCGGGGCCGGGAAATGAGCAGTTCTTC. Translation gives CASSVLAGPGNEQFF.

The sample holds one count of this clone. The conserved final phenylalanine or tryptophan is absent from the CDR3, which likely points to a read error. The DNA is left out, because the CDR3 cannot be placed on it with certainty; the CDR3 is given as TCRdb lists it. The V gene is TRBV5-1, the J gene TRBJ2-4; the D segment call TRBD1 is taken from the table without a DNA check. The germline V gene has CDR1 SGHRS and CDR2 YFSETQ. Counting both end residues, the CDR3 totals 11 amino acids. CDR3: CASRKQGRSVA.

The chain recombines TRBV7-9 with TRBJ1-2; 7 bases line up with TRBD1. CDR1 is SEHNR and CDR2 is FQNEAQ in the germline V gene (reference sequence). CDR3 length: 17 amino acids. V dropped 4 bases and J dropped 0; count of bases not matched to a gene: 11. The CDR3 here is CASSSNSGQTANYGYTF. Here the CDR3 DNA reads TGTGCCAGCAGCTCGAATTCGGGACAGACAGCTAACTATGGCTACACCTTC.

The J gene is TRBJ1-2, the V gene TRBV27, with D perhaps matching TRBD1 (5 bases). This CDR3 has 14 residues. Trimming left V 2 bases short and J 4 bases short, with 11 bases between. Germline V gene lookup returns CDR1 MNHEY and CDR2 SMNVEV (reference sequence). CDR3 bases: TGTGCCAGCAGTTTAATCGGGACGATCTATGGCTACACCTTC. This encodes CASSLIGTIYGYTF.

This rearrangement joins TRBV28 to TRBJ1-4; 9 bases are shared with TRBD1. V shed 5 bases, J shed 7 bases, and the junction held 8 bases outside the gene matches. Per the germline V gene, CDR1 is MDHEN and CDR2 is SYDVKM. This CDR3 is built from 15 residues. The CDR3 loop is CASSPPTGGFEKLFF. DNA for the CDR3: TGTGCCAGCAGTCCACCCACAGGGGGCTTTGAAAAACTGTTTTTT.

The rearrangement joins TRBV3-1 (or the pseudogene TRBV3-2) to TRBJ2-2, with a possible D match to TRBD1 (5 bases). Germline loops: CDR1 LGHDT, CDR2 YNNKEL (reference sequence). The CDR3 covers 16 residues. Trimming removed 0 bases at V and 4 bases at J, with 12 bases between. Here the CDR3 reads CASSQDQGLGTGELFF. CDR3 coding DNA: TGTGCCAGCAGCCAAGACCAGGGATTGGGCACCGGGGAGCTGTTTTTT.

V is TRBV7-9 and J is TRBJ2-2; D is perhaps TRBD1 (6 bases). Looked up from germline, CDR1 is SEHNR and CDR2 is FQNEAQ (reference sequence). V lost 5 bases and J 0 bases, leaving 13 bases between the germline ends. CDR3 size: 16 residues. This chain's CDR3 is CASSAQSGANTGELFF. The CDR3 DNA reads as TGTGCCAGCAGCGCCCAGTCAGGGGCGAACACCGGGGAGCTGTTTTTT.

The chain couples TRBV7-8 to TRBJ1-5, with a tentative D call TRBD1 (5 bases). The CDR3 is made up of 14 amino acids. CDR1 is SGHVS and CDR2 is FQNEAQ in the germline V gene. V lost 0 bases and J 6 bases, leaving 9 bases between the germline ends. The CDR3 loop is CASSLAMGGQPQHF. The CDR3 nucleotides are TGTGCCAGCAGCTTAGCTATGGGGGGTCAGCCCCAGCATTTT.

The chain combines TRBV7-9 with TRBJ1-2, with TRBD1 identical over 9 bases. Germline-derived CDR1 and CDR2 are SEHNR and FQNEAQ (reference sequence). This CDR3 is 16 amino acids long. The J segment lost 5 bases and the V segment lost 6 bases, leaving 13 bases of the junction unmatched. For the CDR3, the DNA is TGTGCCAGCAGTACGACAGGGGGTTCCGAGGAATATGGCTACACCTTC. Protein sequence: CASSTTGGSEEYGYTF.

This chain joins TRBV21-1 and TRBJ2-1; the D call of TRBD2 is as the table states it, not checked on the DNA. TRBV21-1 is a pseudogene segment. This CDR3 has 14 amino acids. DNA for the CDR3: TGTGCCAGGTCAGGGGAGGGGTCTTACAATGAGCAGTTCTTC. Translating it yields CARSGEGSYNEQFF.

This clone was observed once. The gene calls are TRBV6-4 and TRBJ1-2; 8 bases align to TRBD1. Trimming cost V 6 bases and J 6 bases; bases outside gene matches: 6. Per the germline V gene, CDR1 is MRHNA and CDR2 is SNTAGT. The CDR3 consists of 13 residues. The CDR3 DNA is TGTGCCAGCAGCAACCCAGGGGGCAATGGCTACACCTTC. It specifies CASSNPGGNGYTF.

J is TRBJ2-1 and V is TRBV10-3, with 7 bases matching TRBD1. CDR1 ENHRY and CDR2 SYGVKD come from the germline V gene. V lost 6 bases, J lost 8 bases, and 7 bases stayed unmatched. This CDR3 is 13 amino acids long. The CDR3 sequence is CAIRSTGAHEQFF. CDR3 in DNA: TGTGCCATCAGATCTACAGGGGCCCATGAGCAGTTCTTC.